This section outlines one TCR beta chain sequence together with its context. No antigen is known for it. TCRdb independently ran MiXCR on the 5' RACE reads; one entry per CDR3 protein. The data show tens of thousands of distinct CDR3 sequences, more than 11% seen once. These data belong to a study of T-cell memory formation after mild COVID-19. Study-wide results and caveats: Prior to infection, memory already included some responding clones, suggesting cross-reactive memory joined.

V shed 6 bases and J shed 1 base, with 9 bases lying between them. The CDR3 runs to 14 residues. The chain couples TRBV12-3 or TRBV12-4 to TRBJ2-2; D is perhaps TRBD2 (5 bases). This TCR was sampled from an adult woman who had mild COVID-19 (a few samples of this study predate the infection). Cell type and time point are not known. Input material: PBMCs or a T cell subset sorted from them (not recorded which). The CDR3 here is CASSSGMNTGELFF. The CDR3 coding sequence is TGTGCCAGCAGCTCCGGGATGAACACCGGGGAGCTGTTTTTT.